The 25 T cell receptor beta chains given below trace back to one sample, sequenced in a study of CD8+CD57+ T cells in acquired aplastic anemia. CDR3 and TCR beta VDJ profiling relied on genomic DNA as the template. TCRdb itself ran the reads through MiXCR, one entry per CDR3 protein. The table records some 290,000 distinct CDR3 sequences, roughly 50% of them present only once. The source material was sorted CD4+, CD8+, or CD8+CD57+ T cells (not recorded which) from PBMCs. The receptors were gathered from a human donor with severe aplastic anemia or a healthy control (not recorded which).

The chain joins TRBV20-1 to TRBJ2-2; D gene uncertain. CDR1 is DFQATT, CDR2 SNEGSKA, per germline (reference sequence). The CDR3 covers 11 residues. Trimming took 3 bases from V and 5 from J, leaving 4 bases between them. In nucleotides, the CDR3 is TGCAGTGCTAGGAGGACCGGGGAGCTGTTTTTT. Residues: CSARRTGELFF.

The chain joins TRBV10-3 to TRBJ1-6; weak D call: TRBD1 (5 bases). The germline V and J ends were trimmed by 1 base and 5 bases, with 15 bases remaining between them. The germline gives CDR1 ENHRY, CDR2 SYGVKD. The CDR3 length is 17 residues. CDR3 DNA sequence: TGTGCCATCAGTGAGTGGATTTGGACAAGGGATAATTCACCCCTCCACTTT. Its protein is CAISEWIWTRDNSPLHF.

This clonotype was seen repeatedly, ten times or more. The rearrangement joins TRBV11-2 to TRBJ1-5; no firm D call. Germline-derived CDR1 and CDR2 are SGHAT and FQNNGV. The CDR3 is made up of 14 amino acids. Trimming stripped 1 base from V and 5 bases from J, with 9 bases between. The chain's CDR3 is CASSLGVGDQPQHF. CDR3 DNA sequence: TGTGCCAGCAGCTTAGGGGTCGGGGATCAGCCCCAGCATTTT.

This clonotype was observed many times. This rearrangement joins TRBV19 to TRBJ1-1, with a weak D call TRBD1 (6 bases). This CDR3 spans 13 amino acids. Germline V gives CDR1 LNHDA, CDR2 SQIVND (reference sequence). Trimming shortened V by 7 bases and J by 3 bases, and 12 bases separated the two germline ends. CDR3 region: CASKMGGHTEAFF. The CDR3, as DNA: TGTGCCAGTAAGATGGGGGGCCACACTGAAGCTTTCTTT.

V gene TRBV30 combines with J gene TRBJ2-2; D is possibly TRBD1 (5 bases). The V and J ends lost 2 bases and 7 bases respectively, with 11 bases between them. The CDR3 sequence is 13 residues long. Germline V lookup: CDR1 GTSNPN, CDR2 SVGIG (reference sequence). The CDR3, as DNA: TGTGCCTGGAGTCAGGGCTCAGGCGGGGAGCTGTTTTTT. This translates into CAWSQGSGGELFF.

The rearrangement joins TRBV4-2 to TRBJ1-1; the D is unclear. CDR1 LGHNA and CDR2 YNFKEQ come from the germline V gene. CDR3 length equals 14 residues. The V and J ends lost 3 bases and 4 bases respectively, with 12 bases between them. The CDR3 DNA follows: TGTGCCAGCAGCCACGAAACCGGTGCCACTGAAGCTTTCTTT. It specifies CASSHETGATEAFF.

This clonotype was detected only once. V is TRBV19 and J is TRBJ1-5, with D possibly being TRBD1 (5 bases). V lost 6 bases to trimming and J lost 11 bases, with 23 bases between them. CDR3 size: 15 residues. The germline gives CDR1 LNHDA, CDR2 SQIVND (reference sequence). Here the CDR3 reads CASSPGTLDSGAQHF. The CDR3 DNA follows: TGTGCCAGTAGCCCCGGGACCCTGGACTCTGGAGCCCAGCATTTT.

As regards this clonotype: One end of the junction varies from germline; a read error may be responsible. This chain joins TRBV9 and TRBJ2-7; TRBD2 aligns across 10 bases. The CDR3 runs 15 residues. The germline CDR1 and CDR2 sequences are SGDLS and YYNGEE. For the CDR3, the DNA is TGTGCCAGCAGCGCACGGACTAGCGGAGTCTACGAGCAGTGCTTC. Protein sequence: CASSARTSGVYEQCF.

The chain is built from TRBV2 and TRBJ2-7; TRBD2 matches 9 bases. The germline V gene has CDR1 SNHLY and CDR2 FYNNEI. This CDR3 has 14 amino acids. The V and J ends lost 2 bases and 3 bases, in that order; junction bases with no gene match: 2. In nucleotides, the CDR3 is TGTGCCAGCAGTGAACTAGCGGGGATCTACGAGCAGTACTTC. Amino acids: CASSELAGIYEQYF.

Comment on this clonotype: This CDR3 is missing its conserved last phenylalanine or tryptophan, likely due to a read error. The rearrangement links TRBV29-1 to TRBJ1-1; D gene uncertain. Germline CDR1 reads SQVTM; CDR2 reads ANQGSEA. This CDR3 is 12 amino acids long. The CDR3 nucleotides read TGCAGTCCTACTAGCAACGGCGCTGAAGCTTTCATT. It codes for CSPTSNGAEAFI.

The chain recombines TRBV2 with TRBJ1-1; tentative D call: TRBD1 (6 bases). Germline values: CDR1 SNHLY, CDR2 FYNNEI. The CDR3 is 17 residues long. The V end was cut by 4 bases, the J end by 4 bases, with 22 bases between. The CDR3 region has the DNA TGTGCCAGCAGTGCTCCCAACAGGGAGGTTGGTAGCACTGAAGCTTTCTTT. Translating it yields CASSAPNREVGSTEAFF.

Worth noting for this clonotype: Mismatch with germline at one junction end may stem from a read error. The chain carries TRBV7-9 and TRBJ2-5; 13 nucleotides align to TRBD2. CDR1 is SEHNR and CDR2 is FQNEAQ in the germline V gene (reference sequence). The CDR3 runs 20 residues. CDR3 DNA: TGTGCCAGCAGCGTAGCCCAGGCAGGTGGACTAGCGGGGGAAGGAGAGACCCAGTACTTC. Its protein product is CASSVAQAGGLAGEGETQYF.

In DNA form, the CDR3 reads TGCAGTGCTAGATTGACTAGCGGGGCCGAGCAGTACTTC. Residues: CSARLTSGAEQYF. The chain is built from TRBV20-1 and TRBJ2-7; 11 nucleotides agree with TRBD2. The trim removed 2 bases at V and 6 bases at J, leaving 3 bases unmatched. The CDR3 is 13 residues long. CDR1 is DFQATT, CDR2 SNEGSKA, per germline (reference sequence).

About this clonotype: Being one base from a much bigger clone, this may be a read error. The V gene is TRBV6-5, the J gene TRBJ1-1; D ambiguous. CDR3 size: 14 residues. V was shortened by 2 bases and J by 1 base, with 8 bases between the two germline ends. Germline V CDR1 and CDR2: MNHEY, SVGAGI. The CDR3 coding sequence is TGTGCCAGCAGTTACGACACCAAGAACACTGAAGCTTTCTTT. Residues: CASSYDTKNTEAFF.

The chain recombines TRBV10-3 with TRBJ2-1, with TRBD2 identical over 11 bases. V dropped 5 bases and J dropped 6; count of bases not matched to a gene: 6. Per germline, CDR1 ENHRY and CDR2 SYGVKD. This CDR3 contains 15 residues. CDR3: CAISTTGLAVNEQFF. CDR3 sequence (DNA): TGTGCCATCAGTACAACGGGACTAGCGGTCAATGAGCAGTTCTTC.

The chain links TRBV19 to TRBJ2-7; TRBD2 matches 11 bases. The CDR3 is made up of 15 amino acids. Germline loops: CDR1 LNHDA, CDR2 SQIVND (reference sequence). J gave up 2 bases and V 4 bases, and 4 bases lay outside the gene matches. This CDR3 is CASSRVAGGTYEQYF. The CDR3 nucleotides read TGTGCCAGTAGTAGGGTAGCGGGGGGGACCTACGAGCAGTACTTC. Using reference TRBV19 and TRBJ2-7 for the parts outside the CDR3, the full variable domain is DGGITQSPKYLFRKEGQNVTLSCEQNLNHDAMYWYRQDPGQGLRLIYYSQIVNDFQKGDIAEGYSVSREKKESFPLTVTSAQKNPTAFYLCASSRVAGGTYEQYFGPGTRLTVT.

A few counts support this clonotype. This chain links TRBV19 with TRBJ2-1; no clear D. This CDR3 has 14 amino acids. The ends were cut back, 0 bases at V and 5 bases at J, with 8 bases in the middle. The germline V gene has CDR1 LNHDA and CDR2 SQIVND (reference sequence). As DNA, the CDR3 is TGTGCCAGTAGTATAGAACCGAGCAACAATGAGCAGTTCTTC. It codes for CASSIEPSNNEQFF.

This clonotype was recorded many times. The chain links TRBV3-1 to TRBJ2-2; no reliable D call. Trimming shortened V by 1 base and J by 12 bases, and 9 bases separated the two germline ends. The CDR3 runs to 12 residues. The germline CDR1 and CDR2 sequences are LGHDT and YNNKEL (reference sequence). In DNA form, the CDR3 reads TGTGCCAGCAGCCAAGGGAATCTTAAGCTGTTTTTT. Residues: CASSQGNLKLFF.

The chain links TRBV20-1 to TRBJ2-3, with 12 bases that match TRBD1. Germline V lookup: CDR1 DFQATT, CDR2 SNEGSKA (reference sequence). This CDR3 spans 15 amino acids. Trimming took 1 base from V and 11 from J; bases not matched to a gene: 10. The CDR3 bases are TGCAGTGCTAGAGCGGGGACAGGGGGCAGGGGTGAGCAGTATTTT. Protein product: CSARAGTGGRGEQYF.

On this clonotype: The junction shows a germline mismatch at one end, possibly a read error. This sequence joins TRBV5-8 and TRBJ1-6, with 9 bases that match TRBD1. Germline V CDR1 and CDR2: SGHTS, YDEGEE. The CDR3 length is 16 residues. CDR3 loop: CASSQRTGAGRSPLYF. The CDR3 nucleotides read TGTGCCAGCAGCCAGCGGACAGGGGCAGGTCGTTCACCCCTCTACTTT.

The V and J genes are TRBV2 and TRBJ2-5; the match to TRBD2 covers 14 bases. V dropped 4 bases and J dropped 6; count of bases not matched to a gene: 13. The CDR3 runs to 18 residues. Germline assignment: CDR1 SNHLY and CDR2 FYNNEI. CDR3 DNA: TGTGCCAGCAGTGGGGGACTAGCGGGGGCCACCAGGTCGAAGACCCAGTACTTC. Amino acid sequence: CASSGGLAGATRSKTQYF.

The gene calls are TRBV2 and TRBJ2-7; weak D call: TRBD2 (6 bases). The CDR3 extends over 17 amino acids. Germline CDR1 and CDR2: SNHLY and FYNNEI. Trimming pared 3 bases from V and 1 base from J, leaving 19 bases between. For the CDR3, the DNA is TGTGCCAGCAGTGAGTGGAACCTTAGGCGGGAATCCTACGAGCAGTACTTC. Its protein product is CASSEWNLRRESYEQYF.

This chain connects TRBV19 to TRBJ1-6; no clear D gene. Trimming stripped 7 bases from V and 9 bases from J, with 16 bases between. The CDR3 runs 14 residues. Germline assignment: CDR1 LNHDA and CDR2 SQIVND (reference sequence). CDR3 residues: CASIPTPDGSPLHF. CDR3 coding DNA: TGTGCCAGTATACCCACGCCAGACGGTTCACCCCTCCACTTT. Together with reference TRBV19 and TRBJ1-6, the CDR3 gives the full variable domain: DGGITQSPKYLFRKEGQNVTLSCEQNLNHDAMYWYRQDPGQGLRLIYYSQIVNDFQKGDIAEGYSVSREKKESFPLTVTSAQKNPTAFYLCASIPTPDGSPLHFGNGTRLTVT.

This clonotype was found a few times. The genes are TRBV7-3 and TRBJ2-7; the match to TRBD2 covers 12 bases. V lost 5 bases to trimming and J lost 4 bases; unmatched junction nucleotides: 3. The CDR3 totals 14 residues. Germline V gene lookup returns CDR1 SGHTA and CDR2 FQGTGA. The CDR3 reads CASSPSGGGYEQYF. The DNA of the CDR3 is TGTGCCAGCAGCCCTAGCGGGGGGGGGTACGAGCAGTACTTC.

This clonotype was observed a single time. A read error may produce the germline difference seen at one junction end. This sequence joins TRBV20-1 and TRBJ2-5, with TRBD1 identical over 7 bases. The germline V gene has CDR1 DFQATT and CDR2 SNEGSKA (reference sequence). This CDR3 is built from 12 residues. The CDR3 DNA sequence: TGCAGTGCTAGGGACAGGCGAGAGAACCAGTACTTC. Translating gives CSARDRRENQYF.